This TCR beta chain was recorded in a study of blood T cell repertoires in COVID-19 (dated by TCRdb to the early 2020s). For context, the study as a whole: Samples covering the acute and convalescent phases of COVID-19 were provided by collaborators in the United States, Italy and Spain. The material from the prospective study consisted of cDNA or gDNA derived from T cells, B-cell-depleted T cells, or PBMCs. The dataset comprised deeply sampled blood TCRbeta repertoires from subjects exposed to, actively infected with, or recovered from COVID-19. The repertoires were released in a freely available public database meant as a resource for research on the immune response to SARS-CoV-2. The samples were drawn from two sources: the first 160 participants of the ongoing ImmuneRACE study, and 1,200 or so subjects contributed by 6 global collaborators. A de-identified subject ID, COVID-19 status, age in years and sex were almost always included in the sample metadata. HLA class I and class II types, where available, came from metadata supplied by the sample provider rather than from assay-based typing. What the authors observed across the whole study: The quantity of clinical and demographic metadata differed by source and by participant and was supplied without curation.

The immunoSEQ Assay, a bias-controlled multiplex PCR, was used to amplify TCRbeta CDR3 regions from genomic DNA. The authors' analysis ran thus. The number of nucleated cells in each sample was estimated by amplification of reference gene primers within the assay. Sequence reads were collapsed and filtered to measure the absolute abundance of every unique TCRbeta CDR3 rearrangement. For each sample, productive Simpson clonality was calculated as the square root of Simpson's diversity index over productive rearrangements. The clones in this table, taken by TCRdb from immuneACCESS, are in-frame only. Not every clone is retained; where verified, under half of the shortfall comes from an unresolved V gene, and the cause of the rest is unknown. The V and J calls and clone size are taken from that table; D and trimming were inferred from the DNA. The sample yields just under 250,000 clones; more than 85% were counted once. The leading ten clones occupy roughly 3.7% of the sample.

Germline trimming: 5 bases from V, 9 bases from J; junction bases outside gene matches: 5. Inclusive of the bounding cysteine and phenylalanine, the CDR3 is 12 residues long. CDR3 DNA only is kept here, 36 bases in frame from base 1. CDR1 and CDR2, per the germline V gene, are MDHEN and SYDVKM. Enrolling through a virtual design, the prospective study's participants ranged in age from roughly 18 to 100 years and lived across more than 20 United States geographic areas. To assign participants to cohorts, the prospective study relied on clinical history that participants themselves reported in a screening survey and a study questionnaire. For ImmuneRACE Cohort 3, a participant was defined as recovered based on two consecutive negative NP/OP PCR tests, clearance by a healthcare professional, or resolution of symptoms. In the prospective study, mobile phlebotomists collected whole blood, serum and a nasopharyngeal or oropharyngeal swab from each participant. Participants in the prospective study had the option to provide additional blood draws and questionnaires over a roughly 2-month period. Before DNA extraction, prospective study blood samples were shipped either frozen or at room temperature.

A remark on this clone: The specificity of this receptor is unknown. Per-base quality was not reported, and no clone a single base away is much larger than it.

In this chain, TRBV28 is recombined with TRBJ1-1, with 8 bases matching TRBD1. The sample consisted of PBMCs or T cells enriched from blood (not recorded which). The receptor comes from a woman in her 30s who had recovered from COVID-19. The CDR3 region has the sequence CASSIRQGKAFF. The base sequence is TGTGCCAGCAGTATAAGACAGGGGAAAGCTTTCTTT.